This T cell receptor (beta chain) was recorded in a study of radiation and T cells in renal cell carcinoma. Clones were sequenced by immunoSEQ multiplex PCR, and TCRdb holds only the in-frame ones, with some missing. The sample has roughly 100,000 clones, around 84% seen once. Time point given: blood 4 weeks post-SBRT, at nephrectomy. Documented treatment: 15 Gy SBRT to primary tumor, nephrectomy 4 weeks later. Nephrectomy followed 15 Gy stereotactic body radiation by 4 weeks. The study's findings and limits: Without pretreatment biopsies, baseline tumor clonotype presence was undetermined.

This clone was detected only once. The antigen remains unidentified. This receptor was obtained from a man in his sixties with renal cell carcinoma. The source was blood, collected from a patient whose treatment included radiotherapy and nephrectomy.

This CDR3 reads CASRGLGYNEQFF. DNA of the CDR3: TGTGCCAGCAGGGGTCTAGGGTACAATGAGCAGTTCTTC. This chain links TRBV2 with TRBJ2-1; D ambiguous. Trimming took off 6 bases at V and 4 bases at J, with 10 bases between the two ends. The CDR3 is 13 amino acids. Germline assignment: CDR1 SNHLY and CDR2 FYNNEI.